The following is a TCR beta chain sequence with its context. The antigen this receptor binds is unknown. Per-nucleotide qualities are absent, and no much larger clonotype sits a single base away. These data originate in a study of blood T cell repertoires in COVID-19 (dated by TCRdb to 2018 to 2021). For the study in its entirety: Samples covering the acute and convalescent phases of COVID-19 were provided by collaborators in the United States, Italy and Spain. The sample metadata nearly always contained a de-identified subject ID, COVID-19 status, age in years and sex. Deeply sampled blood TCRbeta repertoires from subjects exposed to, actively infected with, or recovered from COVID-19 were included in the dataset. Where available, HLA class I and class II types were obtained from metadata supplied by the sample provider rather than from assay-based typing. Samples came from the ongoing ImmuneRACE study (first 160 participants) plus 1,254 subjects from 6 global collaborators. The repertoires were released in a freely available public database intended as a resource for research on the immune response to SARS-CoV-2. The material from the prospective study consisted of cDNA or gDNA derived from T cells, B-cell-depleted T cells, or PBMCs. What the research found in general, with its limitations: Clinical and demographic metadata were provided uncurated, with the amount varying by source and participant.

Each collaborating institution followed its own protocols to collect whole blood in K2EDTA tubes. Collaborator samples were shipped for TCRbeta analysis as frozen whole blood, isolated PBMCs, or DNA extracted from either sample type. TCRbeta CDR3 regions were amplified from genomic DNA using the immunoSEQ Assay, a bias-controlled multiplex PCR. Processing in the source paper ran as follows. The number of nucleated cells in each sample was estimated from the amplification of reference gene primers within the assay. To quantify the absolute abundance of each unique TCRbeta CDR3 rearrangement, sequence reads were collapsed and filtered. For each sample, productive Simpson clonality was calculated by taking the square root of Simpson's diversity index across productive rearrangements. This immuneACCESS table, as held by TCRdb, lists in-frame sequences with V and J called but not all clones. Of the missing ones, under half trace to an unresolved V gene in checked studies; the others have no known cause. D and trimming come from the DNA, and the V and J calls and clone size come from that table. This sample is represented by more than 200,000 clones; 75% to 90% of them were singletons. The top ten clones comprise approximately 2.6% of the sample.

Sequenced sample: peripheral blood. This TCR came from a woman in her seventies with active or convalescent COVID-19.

The CDR3: CASRQGTGELFF. The DNA is as follows: TGTGCCAGTCGACAGGGGACCGGGGAGCTGTTTTTT. The sequence joins TRBV2 to TRBJ2-2, and TRBD1 aligns with 8 junction nucleotides. Trimmed from V: 9 bases; trimmed from J: 5 bases; junction bases lacking a gene match: 2. The germline V gene specifies SNHLY as CDR1 and FYNNEI as CDR2. The CDR3 sequence holds 12 residues, the cysteine and phenylalanine included. Only the CDR3 DNA stays, 36 bases, in frame from base 1.